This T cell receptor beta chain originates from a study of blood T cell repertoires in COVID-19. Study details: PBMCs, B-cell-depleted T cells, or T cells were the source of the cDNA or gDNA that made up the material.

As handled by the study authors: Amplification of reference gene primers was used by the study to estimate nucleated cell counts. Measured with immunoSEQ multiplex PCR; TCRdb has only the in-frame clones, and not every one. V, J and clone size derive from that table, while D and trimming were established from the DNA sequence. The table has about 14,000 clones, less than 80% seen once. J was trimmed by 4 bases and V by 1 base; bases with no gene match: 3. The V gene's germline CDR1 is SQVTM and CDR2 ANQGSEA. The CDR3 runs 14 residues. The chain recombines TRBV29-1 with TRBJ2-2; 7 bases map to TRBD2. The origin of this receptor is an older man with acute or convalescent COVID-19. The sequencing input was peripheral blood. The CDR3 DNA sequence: TGCAGCGTTGAAGGCGCGGGGGTCACCGGGGAGCTGTTTTTT. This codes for CSVEGAGVTGELFF.